This T cell receptor (beta chain) was documented in a study of blood T cell repertoires in COVID-19. For the study at large: The origin of the acute and convalescent COVID-19 samples was the United States, Italy and Spain. PBMCs, B-cell-depleted T cells, or T cells provided the cDNA or gDNA that made up the material.

This CDR3 contains 14 residues. V lost 5 bases to trimming and J lost 2 bases; unmatched junction nucleotides: 5. Germline loops: CDR1 MNHEY, CDR2 SVGAGI. In this sample, this clone turned up a few times. Authors' data handling: Cell counts per sample came from amplifying reference gene primers. Assay used: immunoSEQ multiplex PCR; TCRdb lists only in-frame clones, some missing. That table supplies the V and J calls and clone size; D and trimming were determined from the DNA. The sample contains roughly 200,000 clones, about 85% of which appear only once. The sequence derives from a woman older than 75 with acute or convalescent COVID-19. The chain couples TRBV6-5 to TRBJ2-7, with TRBD1 identical over 8 bases. Sequencing was done on a sample of peripheral blood. CDR3 in amino acids: CASSRTGTTYEQYF. CDR3 sequence (DNA): TGTGCCAGCAGTAGGACAGGGACCACCTACGAGCAGTACTTC.